What follows is one T cell receptor (beta chain) and its context. The clone's antigen remains unknown. Base qualities are missing; no much larger clone stands one base away. In total, 600 or so healthy bone marrow donors made up the cohort. Cohort members were all nominally healthy when sampled, although unrecorded immune exposures were likely present. The donor was CMV seronegative and was included in the group of approximately 350 seronegative cohort members. A peripheral blood sample was collected from each donor, and TCR beta sequencing was performed on peripheral blood mononuclear cells. The Qiagen DNeasy Blood Extraction Kit was used to extract genomic DNA from the blood cell samples. Between the V and J ends, shortened by 1 base and 1 base respectively, the junction contains 11 bases. CDR1 and CDR2, per the germline V gene, are LGHNA and YNFKEQ. Inclusive of the bounding cysteine and phenylalanine, the CDR3 is 15 residues long. CDR3 DNA is the only sequence kept; it has 45 bases, read in frame from the first base.

The data stem from a study of cytomegalovirus exposure and HLA in healthy donors (dated by TCRdb to about 2017). Regarding the research as a whole: In an earlier analysis of some 550 of the donors, under 300 Gb of sequence data and some 100 million unique TCR beta sequences from 150 million to 200 million T cells were reported. A later analysis re-analyzed previously published TCR beta repertoires from 650 to 800 donors and added high-resolution HLA genotyping to study TCR occurrence patterns. The number of typed donors differed by locus: about 620-640 for A, B, C, DRB1 and DQB1; approximately 530 for DQA1; approximately 600 for DPA1; and around 450 for DPB1. Because of strong linkage in the cohort, five DR-DQ haplotypes were treated as single units for association and clustering. The study combined high-throughput TCR immunosequencing, statistical association of individual TCRs with disease status, and machine learning to predict cytomegalovirus infection status. Of the roughly 400 genotyped donors, about 80% fell in the genetic ancestry cluster associated with self-reported Caucasian donors. Both class I and class II loci were covered by HLA typing, at four-digit resolution. A later genetic analysis took genome-wide SNP genotypes for about 55% of the roughly 670 donors and used that subset as a discovery cohort. On average, about 200,000 unique TCR beta nucleotide sequences were sequenced per donor among fewer than 500 genotyped donors of the cohort, with roughly a sixth of those sequences being non-productive. The T cell repertoires of 670 or so subjects were profiled by immunosequencing and related to cytomegalovirus serostatus. An early release covering around 630 HLA-typed donors comprised approximately 300 gigabases of sequencing data and around 80 million unique TCR sequences. The aim of the study was to test whether cataloging public T cell receptors could identify signatures of past pathogen exposure. Every repertoire in the discovery cohort had been generated on one and the same sequencing platform. Donor age, sex, ethnicity and CMV serostatus were compiled together with the repertoire data. Along with the roughly 670-subject first cohort, a separate validation cohort of over 90 different subjects was used. An earlier analysis of around 540 of the donors applied high-throughput TCR beta sequencing to assess whether each TCR beta V gene segment acted as functional or pseudogenic. In the later analysis, no new phenotypic data were used to find candidate immune exposures; instead, reliance was placed on TCR beta sequences and their occurrence across donors.

Library generation was performed with the immunoSEQ multiplex PCR assay. For the multiplex PCR, a mixture combining 60 forward primers for TCR Vbeta segments and 13 reverse primers for TCR Jbeta segments was used. Amplification of the CDR3 region of rearranged TCR beta genes was performed with a multiplex PCR assay on genomic DNA. Amplified TCR beta libraries were sequenced as 87-base-pair reads on the Illumina HiSeq System. The source study handled its data this way. A later analysis counted approximately 84 million unique TCR beta chains across the 600 to 850 repertoires, and approximately 11 million of these chains were shared by at least two donors. Raw reads were error-corrected and collapsed into unique sequences with a nearest-neighbor algorithm that merged closely related sequences to remove PCR and sequencing errors. Alignment of CDR3 sequences to IMGT reference sequences was used to assign V, D and J gene segments. For a sequence to be retained, a match of at least six nucleotides was required to both a V gene segment and a J gene segment. Rearrangements were classified as productive when the CDR3 lacked stop codons and remained in frame with V and J, and all other rearrangements were classified as non-productive. CDR3 was defined by IMGT convention, running from the second conserved V-encoded cysteine to the conserved J-encoded phenylalanine. In an earlier analysis of 550 to 650 of the donors, sequences lacking an unambiguous match to a single V gene segment were excluded. In an earlier analysis of several hundred of the donors, a V segment was called functional when productive rearrangements were above 56.7%, and segregating when the standard deviation between donors exceeded 5%. A statistical classification framework was built to diagnose cytomegalovirus status from the catalog of TCR beta chain sequences. In a later analysis, TCR nucleotide sequences were compared against IMGT/GENE-DB human TR gene sequences so that V and J genes could be assigned. Using the TCRdist pipeline, a later analysis assigned CDR3 sequences along with most-parsimonious VDJ recombination scenarios. In a later analysis, each TCR beta chain was defined by its CDR3 amino acid sequence together with its V-gene family, and reads lacking a unique V-gene family were excluded. As a way to deal with suspected cross-contamination and a sequencing artifact, a later analysis dropped approximately 590 nucleotide sequences that were highly shared and had low generation probability. In a later analysis, a clonal expansion index for each public chain was calculated from normalized within-repertoire ranks of inferred template counts. In a later analysis, generation probabilities were computed with a VDJ recombination model fitted to out-of-frame rearrangements, and the resulting probabilities were checked against IGoR. In a later analysis, hypergeometric tests were used to score TCR-TCR, TCR-HLA and TCR-CMV co-occurrence, with a repertoire-size bias correction applied to TCR pairs. To estimate false discovery rates, a later analysis permuted the HLA or CMV assignments 20 times. In a later analysis, co-occurring TCRs were grouped with DBSCAN, and TCRdist sequence similarity was added when clustering was performed within HLA-allele-positive subsets. For co-occurrence clustering, repertoires with fewer than 30,000 or more than 120,000 public chains were excluded, along with a handful of repertoires with anomalous nucleotide sharing. Not all clones reach the TCRdb copy of this immuneACCESS table, which keeps in-frame sequences only. Checked studies attribute under half of the gap to unresolved V genes and leave the rest unexplained. That table furnishes V, J and clone size, whereas the DNA furnished D and trimming. Here the sample has fewer than 200,000 clones; 70% to 80% occur a single time. Roughly 0.82% of the sample lies in the top ten.

The investigation overall reported the following: The classifier was reported to diagnose cytomegalovirus status with high specificity and sensitivity in both the original and validation cohorts. It was suggested by the authors that the approach could potentially be generalized to other disease states and immunological phenotypes. In the study, approximately 160 TCR beta chains were listed as associated with cytomegalovirus. Approximately 16 rarely observed V segments, including chromosome 9 orphons, were excluded from the earlier analysis of approximately 500 of the donors because counts were too low. HLA typing was unavailable for some donors at each locus, so association tests used only the typed subset. In vitro tests confirmed that a few of the cytomegalovirus-associated TCR beta chains recognize cytomegalovirus antigens. In a later analysis, some 17,000 TCR beta sequences were associated with specific HLA alleles at a false discovery rate of 0.05. In a later analysis, most CMV-associated TCR beta chains were found to appear HLA-restricted, with HLA associations seemingly driven largely by CMV exposure. The sequencing pipeline was judged likely to have produced a cluster of highly shared sequence variants as a technical artifact. In a later analysis, HLA-associated TCR beta chains were found to be more clonally expanded and to have lower generation probabilities than equally common non-associated chains. A later genetic analysis associated a missense DCLRE1C variant with V-gene and J-gene trimming of TCR beta chains, and an independent cohort replicated the association. A further reported finding was that TCR beta sequences accurately predicted the HLA-A and HLA-B alleles for most subjects in the first cohort. Several of the top co-occurrence clusters appeared to be linked to parvovirus B19, influenza, CMV and Epstein-Barr virus, according to a later analysis. According to a later analysis, TCR association rates differed among HLA loci, with DRB1 alleles showing the most associated TCRs and HLA-C alleles showing the fewest. Only TCR beta chains were sequenced in this cohort, and the absence of alpha or paired-chain data limited detectable features. For the cohort, immune exposure information was limited to CMV serostatus. Assigning TCR associations to individual alleles was difficult when HLA alleles, especially DR and DQ, strongly co-occurred. In a later genetic analysis, fewer N-insertions in productive TCRs were reported among donors in an Asian-associated ancestry cluster than the approximately 670-donor mean. Linkage disequilibrium might explain the correlated functional status among segregating V segments, but an unknown experimental factor could not be ruled out. Some IMGT-functional V segments, including TRBV6-2 and TRBV6-3, could not be told apart with the 87-base-pair reads, so those segments were excluded. Most TCR sequences were observed very rarely across donors, whereas some public TCRs were present in many individuals. In an earlier analysis of 587 of the donors, most TCR beta V segments appeared in productive rearrangements about 87% or about 30% of the time, broadly matching IMGT annotations. Presence/absence analyses assumed roughly uniform sequencing depth across donors, an assumption that may not hold.

The chain links TRBV4-2 with TRBJ2-7, with TRBD2 as a weak D call on 6 bases. The receptor was isolated from a female donor in good health and CMV-seronegative. The sequenced sample was PBMCs. The DNA sequence is TGTGCCAGCAGCCAAGCCGGGAGTGGATCCTACGAGCAGTACTTC. Its coded protein is CASSQAGSGSYEQYF.